A selection of T cell receptor beta chains follows, all from one sample in a study of T cell responses to AZD1222 COVID-19 vaccine. Here immunoSEQ multiplex PCR was the method, and the copy in TCRdb shows in-frame clones only, minus some. In the table there are roughly 200,000 clones, about 90% of which are singletons. Source: peripheral blood, taken on day 0 of AZD1222 vaccination. These receptors came from an adult in good health. Each CDR3 is given with its conserved first and last residue. D genes are given only for firm matches. Rows may omit the clone size; those that give it use once, few, many or a size class.

TRBJ2-7 | TRBV3-1/TRBV3-2 | 15 | - | - | TGTGCCAGCAGCCCTAGGCGGGACAGATCCTACGAGCAGTACTTC | CASSPRRDRSYEQYF
TRBJ1-1 | TRBV5-6 | 11 | - | - | TGTGCCAGCAGTACGGACGCGGAAGCTTTCTTT | CASSTDAEAFF
TRBJ2-1 | TRBV2 | 14 | - | - | TGTGCCAGCAGTGAACTCAGCAGGTTCGATGAGCAGTTCTTC | CASSELSRFDEQFF
TRBJ1-1 | TRBV10-3 | 15 | - | - | TGTGCCATCAGTGAGACCCTTGAGATGAACACTGAAGCTTTCTTT | CAISETLEMNTEAFF
TRBJ2-5 | TRBV19 | 15 | - | TRBD1 | TGTGCCAGTAGTCTCGCCGGGACAGGAGGAGAGACCCAGTACTTC | CASSLAGTGGETQYF
TRBJ2-7 | TRBV28 | 12 | few | - | TGTGCCAGCAGCCTAGCCAGCTACGAGCAGTACTTC | CASSLASYEQYF
TRBJ1-4 | TRBV6-5 | 11 | once | - | TGTGCCAGCAGTTACGGCCGGAAACTGTTTTTT | CASSYGRKLFF
TRBJ2-1 | TRBV4-1 | 17 | - | - | TGCGCCAGCAGCCAAGGGTCACTACGAGGCTCCTACAATGAGCAGTTCTTC | CASSQGSLRGSYNEQFF
TRBJ2-7 | TRBV30 | 14 | - | TRBD2 | TGTGCCTGGAGCCGGGGGGGGCTCTCCTACGAGCAGTACTTC | CAWSRGGLSYEQYF
TRBJ1-2 | TRBV11-2 | 16 | - | TRBD1 | TGTGCCAGCAGACTAATACAGGGGGGCTATAACTATGGCTACACCTTC | CASRLIQGGYNYGYTF
TRBJ1-2 | TRBV7-2 | 13 | - | - | TGTGCCAGCAGCTTCGGGACTGGCTATGGCTACACCTTC | CASSFGTGYGYTF
TRBJ1-6 | TRBV6-5 | 15 | - | - | TGTGCCAGCAGTTACCGGGCGTCCTATAATTCACCCCTCCACTTT | CASSYRASYNSPLHF
TRBJ1-1 | TRBV6-1 | 15 | - | - | TGTGCCAGCAGTGAAACGGCGGACAGAGTGGTCGGAGCTTTCTTT | CASSETADRVVGAFF
TRBJ2-5 | TRBV5-4 | 15 | - | TRBD2 | TGTGCCAGCAGCTTGGAAGGACTAGGCGGGGAGACCCAGTACTTC | CASSLEGLGGETQYF
TRBJ2-2 | TRBV5-1 | 14 | - | - | TGCGCCAGCAGCCCCTCGGGGGTGGTCGGGGAGCTGTTTTTT | CASSPSGVVGELFF
TRBJ1-1 | TRBV5-6 | 13 | - | - | TGTGCCAGCAGCTTGGATTGGGACACTGAAGCTTTCTTT | CASSLDWDTEAFF
TRBJ1-6 | TRBV10-3 | 16 | once | TRBD1 | TGTGCCATCTCTAACCAGTTGGGACAGGGAAGTGCACCCCTCCACTTT | CAISNQLGQGSAPLHF
TRBJ1-1 | TRBV28 | 15 | once | TRBD1 | TGTGCCAGCTTCCGACAGGGCGACAGGAACACTGAAGCTTTCTTT | CASFRQGDRNTEAFF
TRBJ1-2 | TRBV2 | 12 | - | TRBD1 | TGTGCCAGCAGTGGTGGGGACAGGGTTTTCACCTTC | CASSGGDRVFTF
TRBJ2-5 | TRBV2 | 14 | - | TRBD2 | TGTGCCAGCAGGCGGGGGGGGATGGGAGAGACCCAGTACTTC | CASRRGGMGETQYF
TRBJ2-5 | TRBV6-4 | 15 | once | TRBD2 | TGTGCCAGCAGTGCCGGGACTAGCGGGGGAGAGACCCAGTACTTC | CASSAGTSGGETQYF
TRBJ2-5 | TRBV28 | 14 | - | - | TGTGCCAGCAGTTTGGGCAGGCTCGGAGGAGCCCAGTACTTC | CASSLGRLGGAQYF
TRBJ2-5 | TRBV27 | 14 | - | TRBD1 | TGTGCCAGCAGCTCACCAGGGGGCCAAGAGACCCAGTACTTC | CASSSPGGQETQYF
TRBJ2-1 | TRBV5-8 | 15 | - | - | TGTGCCAGCAGCCCCGGGACGGCCACCTACAATGAGCAGTTCTTC | CASSPGTATYNEQFF
TRBJ2-7 | TRBV5-1 | 17 | - | - | TGCGCCAGCAGCCCCCCCCTGGGACCCATTGGCATCTACGAGCAGTACTTC | CASSPPLGPIGIYEQYF
TRBJ2-7 | TRBV19 | 18 | - | - | TGTGCCAGTAGTATAGAGAGGGAGAGGCAGAAGACCCTAGGCGAGCAGTACTTC | CASSIERERQKTLGEQYF
TRBJ2-6 | TRBV7-3 | 17 | - | - | TGTGCCAGCAGCTCCCACGGGCGAATCTCTGGGGCCAACGTCCTGACTTTC | CASSSHGRISGANVLTF
TRBJ2-1 | TRBV7-3 | 16 | once | TRBD1 | TGTGCCAGCAGCTCGCGGACAGGGCGGGCCTACAATGAGCAGTTCTTC | CASSSRTGRAYNEQFF
TRBJ1-2 | TRBV3-1/TRBV3-2 | 14 | - | - | TGTGCCAGCAGCCATACAGGTTCCAACTATGGCTACACCTTC | CASSHTGSNYGYTF
TRBJ1-1 | TRBV29-1 | 13 | - | TRBD1 | TGCAGCGTTGCACAGGGGGGGGAAACTGAAGCTTTCTTT | CSVAQGGETEAFF
TRBJ1-5 | TRBV18 | 15 | - | TRBD1 | TGTGCCAGCTCGCACGGACAGGGAGGAGGTCAGCCCCAGCATTTT | CASSHGQGGGQPQHF
TRBJ2-2 | TRBV4-1 | 15 | - | - | TGCGCCAGCAGCCCCCGACCCGGGGTCGGCGGGGAGCTGTTTTTT | CASSPRPGVGGELFF
TRBJ1-6 | TRBV11-2 | 13 | - | - | TGTGCCAGCAGCTTAGATCTTTCCTCACCCCTCCACTTT | CASSLDLSSPLHF
TRBJ2-7 | TRBV24-1 | 11 | - | - | TGTGCCGCTGGGTCTATCTACGAGCAGTACTTC | CAAGSIYEQYF
TRBJ1-5 | TRBV13 | 17 | - | - | TGTGCCAGTCGGCTCCGGGTAAGGGCCTTAGCAAATCAGCCCCAGCATTTT | CASRLRVRALANQPQHF
TRBJ1-1 | TRBV9 | 13 | - | - | TGTGCCAGCAGCGAGGGCGGGGACACTGAAGCTTTCTTT | CASSEGGDTEAFF
TRBJ1-2 | TRBV6-1 | 13 | - | - | TGTGCCAGCAGCAACCCCGGTCGGTATGGCTACACCTTC | CASSNPGRYGYTF
TRBJ1-1 | TRBV25-1 | 13 | few | - | TGTGCCAGCAGACTACAGGGAGACACTGAAGCTTTCTTT | CASRLQGDTEAFF
TRBJ2-3 | TRBV5-1 | 15 | - | TRBD2 | TGCGCCAGCAGCTATAGCGGGGGGAGCACAGATACGCAGTATTTT | CASSYSGGSTDTQYF
TRBJ1-5 | TRBV10-3 | 16 | - | - | TGTGCCATCAGTGGGCCAGGACAGCATAGCAATCAGCCCCAGCATTTT | CAISGPGQHSNQPQHF
TRBJ2-1 | TRBV10-3 | 13 | - | TRBD1 | TGTGCCACCGGGGACAGGGCCTACAATGAGCAGTTCTTC | CATGDRAYNEQFF
TRBJ1-4 | TRBV6-5 | 14 | once | TRBD1 | TGTGCCAGCAGTCGACAGGGGGCTAATGAAAAACTGTTTTTT | CASSRQGANEKLFF
TRBJ2-3 | TRBV5-4 | 18 | once | - | TGTGCCAGCAGCTTTTTCATTCCTCCCCAGGGGAGGGTGGATACGCAGTATTTT | CASSFFIPPQGRVDTQYF
TRBJ2-2 | TRBV4-1 | 16 | - | - | TGCGCCAGCAGCGGGAGCCCGGGTGGTAGCACCGGGGAGCTGTTTTTT | CASSGSPGGSTGELFF
TRBJ1-1 | TRBV30 | 13 | - | - | TGTGCCTGGAGTGTTTACAGGGACACTGAAGCTTTCTTT | CAWSVYRDTEAFF
TRBJ1-5 | TRBV18 | 15 | once | - | TGTGCCAGCTCACCAGGAAGTCTCCCCCACCAGCCCCAGCATTTT | CASSPGSLPHQPQHF
TRBJ1-2 | TRBV6-5 | 15 | - | TRBD1 | TGTGCCAGCAGGCCAGGGGGGGAGGCTAACTATGGCTACACCTTC | CASRPGGEANYGYTF
TRBJ2-3 | TRBV6-2/TRBV6-3 | 14 | - | - | TGTGCCAGCAGTGGTCCTGAAGTCACAGATACGCAGTATTTT | CASSGPEVTDTQYF
TRBJ1-1 | TRBV6-5 | 14 | - | TRBD1 | TGTGCCAGCAGCCTAGGACAGGGGGTTTCTGAAGCTTTCTTT | CASSLGQGVSEAFF
TRBJ2-5 | TRBV5-1 | 11 | - | - | TGCGCCAGCAGCTTGGGGTTGGCCCAGTACTTC | CASSLGLAQYF
TRBJ2-7 | TRBV28 | 16 | - | - | TGTGCCAGCAGTTTCATGGCTTCGCCAGGCCAGCACGAGCAGTACTTC | CASSFMASPGQHEQYF
TRBJ1-4 | TRBV10-1 | 13 | - | - | TGCGCCAGCAGTGGATGGGACGATGAAAAACTGTTTTTT | CASSGWDDEKLFF
TRBJ1-3 | TRBV6-5 | 13 | - | - | TGTGCCAGCTCAGGGGTCGCCGGAAACACCATATATTTT | CASSGVAGNTIYF
TRBJ1-3 | TRBV5-5 | 13 | - | - | TGTGCCAGCAGCTTGACGTCTGGAAACACCATATATTTT | CASSLTSGNTIYF
TRBJ1-2 | TRBV4-1 | 15 | few | TRBD1 | TGCGCCAGCAGCCTAGTGACAGGGAACTTCTATGGCTACACCTTC | CASSLVTGNFYGYTF
TRBJ1-5 | TRBV28 | 13 | - | - | TGTGCCAGCAGTAAACTCCAAAATCAGCCCCAGCATTTT | CASSKLQNQPQHF
TRBJ2-7 | TRBV9 | 16 | - | - | TGTGCCAGCAGCGTAGGGATTGGAGTAGGGGGCTACGAGCAGTACTTC | CASSVGIGVGGYEQYF
TRBJ1-2 | TRBV4-1 | 15 | few | - | TGCGCCAGCAGCCCTTCCACCGGGAATAACTATGGCTACACCTTC | CASSPSTGNNYGYTF
TRBJ2-7 | TRBV4-1 | 15 | - | - | TGCGCCAGCAGCCAAGATCTAGCGTCATGGTACGAGCAGTACTTC | CASSQDLASWYEQYF